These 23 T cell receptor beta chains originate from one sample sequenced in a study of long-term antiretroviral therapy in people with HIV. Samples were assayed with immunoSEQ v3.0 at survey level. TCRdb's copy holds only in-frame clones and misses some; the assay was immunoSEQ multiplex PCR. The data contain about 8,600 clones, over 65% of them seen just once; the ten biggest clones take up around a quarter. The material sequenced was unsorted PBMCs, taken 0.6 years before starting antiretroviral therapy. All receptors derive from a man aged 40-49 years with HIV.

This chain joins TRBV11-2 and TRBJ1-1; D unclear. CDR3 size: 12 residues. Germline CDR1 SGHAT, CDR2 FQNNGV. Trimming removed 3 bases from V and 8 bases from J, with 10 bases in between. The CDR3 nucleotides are TGTGCCAGCAGCTTCATGCGGCAGGAAGCTTTCTTT. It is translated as CASSFMRQEAFF.

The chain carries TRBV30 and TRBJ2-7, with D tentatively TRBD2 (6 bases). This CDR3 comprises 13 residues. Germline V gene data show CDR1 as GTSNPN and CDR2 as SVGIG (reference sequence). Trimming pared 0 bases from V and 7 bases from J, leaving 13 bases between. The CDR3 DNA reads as TGTGCCTGGAGTGTCGGTAATGGGGGGGAGCAGTACTTC. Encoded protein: CAWSVGNGGEQYF.

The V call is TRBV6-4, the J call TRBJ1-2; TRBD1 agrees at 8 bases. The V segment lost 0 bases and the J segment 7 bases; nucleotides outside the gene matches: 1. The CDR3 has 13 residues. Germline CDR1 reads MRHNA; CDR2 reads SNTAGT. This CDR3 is CASSDSTGAGYTF. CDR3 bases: TGTGCCAGCAGTGACTCGACAGGGGCTGGCTACACCTTC.

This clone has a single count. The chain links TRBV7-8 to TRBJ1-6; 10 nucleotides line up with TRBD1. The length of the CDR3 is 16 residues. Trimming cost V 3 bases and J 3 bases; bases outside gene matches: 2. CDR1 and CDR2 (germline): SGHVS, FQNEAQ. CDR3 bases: TGTGCCAGCAGCTTCCGGGACAGGGGCTATAATTCACCCCTCCACTTT. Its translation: CASSFRDRGYNSPLHF.

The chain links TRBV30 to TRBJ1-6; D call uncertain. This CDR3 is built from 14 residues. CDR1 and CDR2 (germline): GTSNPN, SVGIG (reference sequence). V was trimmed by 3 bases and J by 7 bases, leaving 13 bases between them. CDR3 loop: CAWRIGRQNSPLHF. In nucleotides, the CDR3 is TGTGCCTGGAGGATAGGGCGGCAAAATTCACCCCTCCACTTT.

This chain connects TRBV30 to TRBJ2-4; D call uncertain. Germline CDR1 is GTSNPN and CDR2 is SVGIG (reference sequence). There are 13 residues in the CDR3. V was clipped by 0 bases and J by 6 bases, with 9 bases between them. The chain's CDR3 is CAWSVPRVNIQYF. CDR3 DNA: TGTGCCTGGAGTGTGCCTCGGGTAAACATTCAGTACTTC.

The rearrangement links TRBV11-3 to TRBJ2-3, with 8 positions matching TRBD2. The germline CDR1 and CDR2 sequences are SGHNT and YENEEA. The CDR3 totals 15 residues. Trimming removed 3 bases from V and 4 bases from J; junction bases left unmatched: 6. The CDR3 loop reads CASSLGLDLADTQYF. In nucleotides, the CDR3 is TGTGCCAGCAGCTTGGGACTAGACTTGGCAGATACGCAGTATTTT.

CDR3 nucleotide sequence: TGTGCCAGCAGCTCCCAAGGGACAGGGGGGTCAAATGAGCAGTTCTTC. Amino acids: CASSSQGTGGSNEQFF. The chain is built from TRBV7-9 and TRBJ2-1, with 11 bases identical to TRBD1. The CDR3 is 16 amino acids. The germline gives CDR1 SEHNR, CDR2 FQNEAQ (reference sequence). The V and J ends lost 4 bases and 7 bases, in that order; junction bases with no gene match: 9.

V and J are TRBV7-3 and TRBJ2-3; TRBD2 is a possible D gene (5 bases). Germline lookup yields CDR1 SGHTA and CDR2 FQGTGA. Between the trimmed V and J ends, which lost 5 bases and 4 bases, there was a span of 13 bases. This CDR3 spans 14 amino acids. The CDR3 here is CASSPTGFPDTQYF. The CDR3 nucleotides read TGTGCCAGCAGCCCCACGGGGTTCCCAGATACGCAGTATTTT.

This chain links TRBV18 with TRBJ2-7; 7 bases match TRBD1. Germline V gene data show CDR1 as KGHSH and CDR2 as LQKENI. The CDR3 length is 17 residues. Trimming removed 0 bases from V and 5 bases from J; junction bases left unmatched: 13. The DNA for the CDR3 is TGTGCCAGCTCACCACCGGCAGGGGGACAGACCTGGAACGAGCAGTACTTC. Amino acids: CASSPPAGGQTWNEQYF.

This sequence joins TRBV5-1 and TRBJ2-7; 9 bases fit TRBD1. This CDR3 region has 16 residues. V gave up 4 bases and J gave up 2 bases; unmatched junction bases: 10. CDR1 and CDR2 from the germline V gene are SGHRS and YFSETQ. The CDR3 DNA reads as TGCGCCAGCAGCCCGGCCGGGACAGGGATTGCCTACGAGCAGTACTTC. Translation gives CASSPAGTGIAYEQYF.

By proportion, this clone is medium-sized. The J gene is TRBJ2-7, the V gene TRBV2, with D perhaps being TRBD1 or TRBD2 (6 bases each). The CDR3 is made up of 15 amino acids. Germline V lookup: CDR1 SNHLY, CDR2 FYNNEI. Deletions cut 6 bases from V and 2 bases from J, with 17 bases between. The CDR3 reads CASREGGLGAYEQYF. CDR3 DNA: TGTGCCAGCAGGGAGGGGGGATTAGGGGCCTACGAGCAGTACTTC.

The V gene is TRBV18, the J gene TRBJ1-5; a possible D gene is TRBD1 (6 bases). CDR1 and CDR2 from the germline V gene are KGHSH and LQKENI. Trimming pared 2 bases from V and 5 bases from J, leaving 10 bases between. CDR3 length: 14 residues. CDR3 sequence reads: CASSPRDTDQPQHF. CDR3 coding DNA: TGTGCCAGCTCACCAAGGGACACCGATCAGCCCCAGCATTTT.

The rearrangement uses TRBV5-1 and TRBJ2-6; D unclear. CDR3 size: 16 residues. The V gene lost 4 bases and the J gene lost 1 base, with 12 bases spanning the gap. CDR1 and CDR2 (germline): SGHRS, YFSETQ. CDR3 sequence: CASSPGTVSGANVLTF. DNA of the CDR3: TGCGCCAGCAGCCCCGGTACGGTTTCTGGGGCCAACGTCCTGACTTTC.

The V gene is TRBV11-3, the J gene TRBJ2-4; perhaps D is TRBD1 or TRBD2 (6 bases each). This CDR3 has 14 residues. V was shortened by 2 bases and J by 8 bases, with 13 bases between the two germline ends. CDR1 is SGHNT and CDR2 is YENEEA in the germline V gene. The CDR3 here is CASSLRGEQDIQYF. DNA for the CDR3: TGTGCCAGCAGCTTAAGGGGGGAACAGGACATTCAGTACTTC.

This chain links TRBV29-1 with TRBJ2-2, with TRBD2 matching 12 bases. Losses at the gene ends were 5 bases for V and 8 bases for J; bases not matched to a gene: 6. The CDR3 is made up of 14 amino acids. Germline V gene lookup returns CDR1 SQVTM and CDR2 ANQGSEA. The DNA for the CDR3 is TGCAGCGTTACCGGACTAGCGGGGTCTGGGGAGCTGTTTTTT. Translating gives CSVTGLAGSGELFF.

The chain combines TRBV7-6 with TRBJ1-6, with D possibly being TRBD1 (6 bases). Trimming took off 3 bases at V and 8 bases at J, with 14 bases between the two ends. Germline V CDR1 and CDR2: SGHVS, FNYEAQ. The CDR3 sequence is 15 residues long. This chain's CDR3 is CASSFTTGSDSPLHF. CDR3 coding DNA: TGTGCCAGCAGCTTTACAACAGGGAGTGATTCACCCCTCCACTTT.

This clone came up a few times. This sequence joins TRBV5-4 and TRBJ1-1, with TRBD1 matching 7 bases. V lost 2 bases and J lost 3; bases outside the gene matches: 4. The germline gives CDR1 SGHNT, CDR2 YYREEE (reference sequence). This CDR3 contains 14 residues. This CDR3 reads CASSLWDSDTEAFF. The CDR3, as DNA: TGTGCCAGCAGCTTATGGGACAGTGACACTGAAGCTTTCTTT.

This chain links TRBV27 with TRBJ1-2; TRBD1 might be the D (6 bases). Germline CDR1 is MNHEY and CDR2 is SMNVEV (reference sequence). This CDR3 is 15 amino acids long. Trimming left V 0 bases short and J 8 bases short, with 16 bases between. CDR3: CASSLSGAGPGGYTF. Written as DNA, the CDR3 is TGTGCCAGCAGTTTATCGGGGGCGGGACCTGGGGGCTACACCTTC.

In DNA form, the CDR3 reads TGTGCCAGCAGTTTGGGCAATCAGCCCCAGCATTTT. Protein sequence: CASSLGNQPQHF. V gene TRBV13 combines with J gene TRBJ1-5; no clear D. Trimming removed 6 bases from V and 2 bases from J, with 5 bases in between. Germline lookup yields CDR1 PRHDT and CDR2 FYEKMQ (reference sequence). The length of the CDR3 is 12 residues.

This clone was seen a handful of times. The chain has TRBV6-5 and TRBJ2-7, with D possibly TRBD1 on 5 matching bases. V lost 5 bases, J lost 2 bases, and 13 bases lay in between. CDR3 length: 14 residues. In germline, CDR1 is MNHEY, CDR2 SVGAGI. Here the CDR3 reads CASSTTGPPYEQYF. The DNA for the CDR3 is TGTGCCAGCAGTACAACAGGTCCCCCCTACGAGCAGTACTTC.

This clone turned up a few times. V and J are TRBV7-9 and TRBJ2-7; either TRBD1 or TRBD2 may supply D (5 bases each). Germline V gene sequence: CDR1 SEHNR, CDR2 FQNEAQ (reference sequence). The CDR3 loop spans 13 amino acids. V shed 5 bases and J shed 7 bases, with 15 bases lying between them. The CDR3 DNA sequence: TGTGCCAGCAGCCGGGACCTTCCGGGGGAGCAGTACTTC. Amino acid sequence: CASSRDLPGEQYF. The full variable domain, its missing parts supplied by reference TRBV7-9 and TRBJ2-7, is DTGVSQNPRHKITKRGQNVTFRCDPISEHNRLYWYRQTLGQGPEFLTYFQNEAQLEKSRLLSDRFSAERPKGSFSTLEIQRTEQGDSAMYLCASSRDLPGEQYFGPGTRLTVT.

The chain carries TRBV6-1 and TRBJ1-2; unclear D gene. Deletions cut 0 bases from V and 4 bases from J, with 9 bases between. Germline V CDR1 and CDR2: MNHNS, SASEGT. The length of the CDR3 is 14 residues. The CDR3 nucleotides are TGTGCCAGCAGTGAAGCGGCGGGCCTCTATGGCTACACCTTC. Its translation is CASSEAAGLYGYTF.